This TCR beta chain was obtained from a study of blood T cells in healthy people across ages. Together with a sample-barcoded 5' primer, a J-beta primer mix was included in a second PCR lasting about 7 to 12 cycles. TCRdb redid the calling of the 5' RACE reads with MiXCR, one entry per CDR3 protein. The table has over 1,500,000 distinct CDR3 sequences, about two fifths seen once. Germline values: CDR1 LNHDA, CDR2 SQIVND (reference sequence). Trimming cost V 6 bases and J 9 bases, with 15 bases left between them. The CDR3 extends over 13 amino acids. Material: blood. This sequence was found in a human donor in good health. This chain links TRBV19 with TRBJ2-1, with D tentatively TRBD1 (6 bases). The CDR3: CASRTTGFGEQFF. The CDR3 nucleotides are TGTGCCAGTAGAACAACAGGGTTCGGTGAGCAGTTCTTC. Together with reference TRBV19 and TRBJ2-1, the CDR3 gives the full variable domain: DGGITQSPKYLFRKEGQNVTLSCEQNLNHDAMYWYRQDPGQGLRLIYYSQIVNDFQKGDIAEGYSVSREKKESFPLTVTSAQKNPTAFYLCASRTTGFGEQFFGPGTRLTVL.